The source of this T cell receptor beta chain is a study of T cells after yellow fever vaccination. Findings and limits, study-wide: Clones that expanded after primary vaccination mostly reappeared after the booster (nearly 98% CD4, about 91% CD8).

The table lists this clonotype with many counts. As yet, its antigen is unknown. In TCRdb, the 5' RACE reads were re-called with MiXCR into one record per CDR3 protein. The table records about 210,000 distinct CDR3 sequences, approximately 3% of them present only once. The germline gives CDR1 DFQATT, CDR2 SNEGSKA (reference sequence). This CDR3 is 14 amino acids long. V lost 3 bases to trimming and J lost 0 bases, with 9 bases between them. The genes are TRBV20-1 and TRBJ2-4; possibly TRBD1 for D (5 bases). The source of this sequence is a young man who received the YFV17D yellow fever vaccine. The sample consisted of CD4+ T cells sorted from PBMCs, taken 10 days after the yellow fever booster vaccination. The CDR3 loop is CSASPGIAKNIQYF. CDR3 DNA: TGCAGTGCTAGCCCAGGGATAGCCAAAAACATTCAGTACTTC.